Below, 12 T cell receptor beta chains from the same sample are listed, as sequenced in a study of T-cell memory formation after mild COVID-19. TCRdb ran MiXCR on the 5' RACE reads and lists one entry per CDR3 protein. The sample shows under 450,000 distinct CDR3 sequences, 13% to 15% of them seen only once. Sequencing used PBMCs or a T cell subset sorted from them (not recorded which). These receptors all come from a man in his late teens or twenties who had mild COVID-19 (a few samples of this study predate the infection). Cell type and time point are not known.

The chain uses TRBV4-3 and TRBJ2-1, with 9 bases matching TRBD2. V shed 0 bases, J shed 3 bases, and the junction held 9 bases outside the gene matches. Germline CDR1 is LGHNA and CDR2 is YSLEER. This CDR3 is 18 amino acids long. CDR3 DNA: TGCGCCAGCAGCCAAGATCGTCACGGGACTAGCTTCTACAATGAGCAGTTCTTC. Protein sequence: CASSQDRHGTSFYNEQFF.

In this sample, this clonotype turned up a few times. The chain joins TRBV6-6 to TRBJ1-1; the D gene is possibly TRBD1 (5 bases). V was cut by 5 bases and J by 7 bases, with 11 bases left in between. CDR1 and CDR2 from the germline V gene are MNHNY and SVGAGI (reference sequence). The CDR3 length is 12 residues. The CDR3 region is CASSAAGHEAFF. CDR3 in DNA: TGTGCCAGCAGTGCCGCGGGGCATGAAGCTTTCTTT.

The CDR3 coding sequence is TGTGCCAGCAGCGGCTGGTGGGGGGGGAACACTGAAGCTTTCTTT. Protein product: CASSGWWGGNTEAFF. This chain connects TRBV7-2 to TRBJ1-1; D may be TRBD1 (5 bases). The CDR3 spans 15 residues. From germline, CDR1 is SGHTA and CDR2 FQGNSA. Trimming took off 5 bases at V and 1 base at J, with 14 bases between the two ends.

The table lists this clonotype with many counts. The V gene is TRBV5-1, the J gene TRBJ2-7; D gene ambiguous. Germline V gene lookup returns CDR1 SGHRS and CDR2 YFSETQ. Between the trimmed V and J ends, which lost 1 base and 0 bases, there was a span of 8 bases. This CDR3 has 14 residues. CDR3 in amino acids: CASSLTASSYEQYV. The CDR3 DNA reads as TGCGCCAGCAGCTTGACAGCGAGCTCCTACGAGCAGTACGTC.

This chain links TRBV5-1 with TRBJ2-7; D is uncertain. V lost 1 base and J 0 bases, leaving 8 bases between the germline ends. Germline loops: CDR1 SGHRS, CDR2 YFSETQ. The CDR3 covers 14 residues. The CDR3 nucleotides read TGCGCCAGCAGCTTGTATGGCGACTCCTACGAGCAGTACTTC. It codes for CASSLYGDSYEQYF. Looking up the rest from reference TRBV5-1 and TRBJ2-7 gives the full variable domain: KAGVTQTPRYLIKTRGQQVTLSCSPISGHRSVSWYQQTPGQGLQFLFEYFSETQRNKGNFPGRFSGRQFSNSRSEMNVSTLELGDSALYLCASSLYGDSYEQYFGPGTRLTVT.

The genes are TRBV27 and TRBJ2-1; 8 nucleotides line up with TRBD2. CDR1 and CDR2 (germline): MNHEY, SMNVEV (reference sequence). Trimming took 1 base from V and 7 from J; bases not matched to a gene: 15. The CDR3 runs 18 residues. The CDR3 DNA reads as TGTGCCAGCAGTTTATGGCGGGGCGGGGGGACCAGGTGGAATGAGCAGTTCTTC. Its protein product is CASSLWRGGGTRWNEQFF.

V is TRBV2 and J is TRBJ1-4, with D uncertain. V lost 9 bases, J lost 1 base, and 12 bases lay in between. This CDR3 is built from 14 residues. The germline V gene encodes CDR1 SNHLY and CDR2 FYNNEI. The DNA for the CDR3 is TGTGCCAGTCGGTGGAGCGAAACTAATGAAAAACTGTTTTTT. This translates into CASRWSETNEKLFF.

This clonotype appeared a few times. The V and J genes are TRBV5-5 and TRBJ2-3; perhaps TRBD1 as D (6 bases). This CDR3 contains 17 residues. V was pared by 3 bases and J by 2 bases, with 19 bases between. Per germline, CDR1 SGHKS and CDR2 YYEKEE (reference sequence). The CDR3 is CASSSHPNRDTTDTQYF. In DNA, the CDR3 is TGTGCCAGCAGCTCTCACCCAAACAGGGATACCACAGATACGCAGTATTTT.

V is TRBV7-2 and J is TRBJ2-5; 7 bases agree with TRBD2. The junction had 11 bases not matched to a gene; V was cut back by 3 bases and J by 1 base. CDR3 length: 17 residues. The V gene's germline CDR1 is SGHTA and CDR2 FQGNSA. The CDR3 coding sequence is TGTGCCAGCAGCTTGTCGGGGCGGGGGTTCTCCCAAGAGACCCAGTACTTC. This encodes CASSLSGRGFSQETQYF.

This clonotype was counted only a few times. The chain employs TRBV10-1 and TRBJ1-5; D unclear. Trimming took 2 bases from V and 7 from J, leaving 9 bases between them. Germline V gene data show CDR1 as WNHNN and CDR2 as SYGVQD (reference sequence). This CDR3 contains 13 residues. Written as DNA, the CDR3 is TGCGCCAGCAGTGAGGGCATCGGGCAGCCCCAGCATTTT. Translating gives CASSEGIGQPQHF.

Only a few counts were recorded for this clonotype. The chain is built from TRBV14 and TRBJ1-2, with D unclear. V dropped 4 bases and J dropped 4 bases, with 16 bases sitting between them. Germline CDR1 reads SGHDN; CDR2 reads FVKESK. The CDR3 loop spans 15 amino acids. The CDR3, as DNA: TGTGCCAGCAGCCCTTCAGCCTTTTCCGGCTATGGCTACACCTTC. Protein product: CASSPSAFSGYGYTF.

The CDR3 is CASSAADTQYF. In DNA, the CDR3 is TGTGCCAGCAGCGCCGCAGATACGCAGTATTTT. The chain recombines TRBV2 with TRBJ2-3; D not resolved. The CDR3 has 11 residues. Trimming shortened V by 6 bases and J by 4 bases, and 5 bases separated the two germline ends. The germline CDR1 and CDR2 sequences are SNHLY and FYNNEI.